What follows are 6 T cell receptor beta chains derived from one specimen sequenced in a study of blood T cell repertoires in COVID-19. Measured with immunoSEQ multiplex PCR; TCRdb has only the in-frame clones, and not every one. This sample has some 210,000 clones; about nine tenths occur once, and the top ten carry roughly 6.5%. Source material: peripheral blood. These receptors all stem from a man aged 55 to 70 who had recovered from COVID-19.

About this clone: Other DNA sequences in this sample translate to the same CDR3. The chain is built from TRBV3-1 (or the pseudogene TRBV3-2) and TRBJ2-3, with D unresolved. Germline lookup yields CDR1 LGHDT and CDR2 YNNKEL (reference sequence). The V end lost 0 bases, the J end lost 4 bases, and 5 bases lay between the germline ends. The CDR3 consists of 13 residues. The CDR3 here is CASSQDRADTQYF. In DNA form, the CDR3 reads TGTGCCAGCAGCCAAGATCGAGCAGATACGCAGTATTTT.

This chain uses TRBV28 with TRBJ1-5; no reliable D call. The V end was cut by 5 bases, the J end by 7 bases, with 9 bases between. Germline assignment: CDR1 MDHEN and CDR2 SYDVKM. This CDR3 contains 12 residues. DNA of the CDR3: TGTGCCAGCAGTCCTCCGGGGCAGCCCCAGCATTTT. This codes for CASSPPGQPQHF.

The CDR3 coding sequence is TGTGCCAGCAGCCAGACAGTAGCGAACACCGGGGAGCTGTTTTTT. Translated, it gives CASSQTVANTGELFF. J is TRBJ2-2 and V is TRBV7-9, with TRBD1 as a possible D gene (5 bases). V lost 5 bases and J lost 0, with 10 bases in between. Per germline, CDR1 SEHNR and CDR2 FQNEAQ (reference sequence). The CDR3 extends over 15 amino acids.

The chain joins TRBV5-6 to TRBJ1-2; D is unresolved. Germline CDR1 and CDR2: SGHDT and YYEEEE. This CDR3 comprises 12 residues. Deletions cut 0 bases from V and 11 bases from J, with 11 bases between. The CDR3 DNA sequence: TGTGCCAGCAGCTTGGAGCGCAGGACTTACACCTTC. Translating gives CASSLERRTYTF.

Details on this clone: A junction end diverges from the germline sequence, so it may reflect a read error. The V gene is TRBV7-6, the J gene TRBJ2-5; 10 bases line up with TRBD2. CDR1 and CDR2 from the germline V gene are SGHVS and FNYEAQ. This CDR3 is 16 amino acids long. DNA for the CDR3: TGTGCCAGCAGCCTAGCCGGGCTAGCGGGAGCGGAGACCCAGTACTTC. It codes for CASSLAGLAGAETQYF.

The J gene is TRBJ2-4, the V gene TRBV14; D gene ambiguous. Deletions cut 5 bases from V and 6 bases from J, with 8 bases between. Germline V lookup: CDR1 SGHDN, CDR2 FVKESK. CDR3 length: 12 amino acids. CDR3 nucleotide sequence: TGTGCCAGCAGCTCAGGCAGAAACATTCAGTACTTC. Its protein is CASSSGRNIQYF.